Shown below are 17 T cell receptor beta chains from a single sample sequenced in a study of T-cell memory formation after mild COVID-19. TCRdb re-called the 5' RACE reads through MiXCR, storing one row per CDR3 protein. The data show about 150,000 distinct CDR3 sequences, approximately 14% seen once. Sequenced: PBMCs or a T cell subset sorted from them (not recorded which). Receptors were obtained from an adult woman who had mild COVID-19 (a few samples of this study predate the infection). Cell type and time point are not known.

This clonotype has just a few counts. The rearrangement uses TRBV9 and TRBJ1-5; D may be TRBD1 (5 bases). The germline V gene has CDR1 SGDLS and CDR2 YYNGEE. V was trimmed by 2 bases and J by 7 bases, leaving 13 bases between them. The CDR3 length is 14 residues. The chain's CDR3 is CASSVRADGQPQHF. In nucleotides, the CDR3 is TGTGCCAGCAGCGTCAGGGCTGATGGACAGCCCCAGCATTTT.

The rearrangement links TRBV20-1 to TRBJ1-2; D is ambiguous. CDR1 and CDR2 (germline): DFQATT, SNEGSKA (reference sequence). The ends were cut back, 1 base at V and 3 bases at J, with 9 bases in the middle. This CDR3 comprises 13 residues. CDR3 nucleotide sequence: TGCAGTGCTAGAGGGCCGGACGACTATGGCTACACCTTC. Residues: CSARGPDDYGYTF.

CDR3 sequence: CASSVATSASTDTQYF. CDR3 DNA sequence: TGTGCCAGCAGCGTAGCTACTAGCGCGTCCACAGATACGCAGTATTTT. The chain is built from TRBV9 and TRBJ2-3; 7 nucleotides align to TRBD2. V gave up 0 bases and J gave up 2 bases; unmatched junction bases: 6. The CDR3 sequence is 16 residues long. CDR1 and CDR2 from the germline V gene are SGDLS and YYNGEE.

In its sample, this clonotype was seen a few times. This sequence joins TRBV24-1 and TRBJ2-3; D possibly corresponds to TRBD1 (5 bases). The CDR3 sequence is 14 residues long. Germline V gene lookup returns CDR1 KGHDR and CDR2 SFDVKD. V gave up 7 bases and J gave up 0 bases, with 10 bases separating them. The CDR3 coding sequence is TGTGCCACCAGAGGGGTTACTAGCACAGATACGCAGTATTTT. Translating it yields CATRGVTSTDTQYF.

The chain uses TRBV7-9 and TRBJ2-3; D possibly corresponds to TRBD1 (6 bases). Germline CDR1 SEHNR, CDR2 FQNEAQ (reference sequence). The CDR3 loop spans 16 amino acids. V was shortened by 8 bases and J by 0 bases, with 18 bases between the two germline ends. CDR3 protein: CASARGGQLSTDTQYF. CDR3 DNA: TGTGCCAGCGCGCGCGGCGGACAGCTGAGCACAGATACGCAGTATTTT.

A few counts support this clonotype. The chain carries TRBV29-1 and TRBJ2-3; perhaps TRBD1 as D (6 bases). CDR3 size: 13 residues. CDR1 is SQVTM and CDR2 is ANQGSEA in the germline V gene. Trimming left V 2 bases short and J 4 bases short, with 10 bases between. The CDR3 spells CSVERGIADTQYF. The CDR3 nucleotides are TGCAGCGTTGAAAGGGGGATCGCAGATACGCAGTATTTT.

The chain couples TRBV29-1 to TRBJ2-7; 8 bases fit TRBD1. Germline assignment: CDR1 SQVTM and CDR2 ANQGSEA. CDR3 length: 13 residues. V was clipped by 4 bases and J by 3 bases; unmatched bases: 5. In DNA, the CDR3 is TGCAGCGTTGTTGAGACAGGGGTCTACGAGCAGTACTTC. Translated: CSVVETGVYEQYF.

Turning to this clonotype: A junction boundary mismatches the germline segment, possibly from a read error. This rearrangement joins TRBV7-7 to TRBJ2-2; the match to TRBD2 covers 12 bases. Germline lookup yields CDR1 SSHAT and CDR2 FNYEAQ (reference sequence). The CDR3 sequence is 16 residues long. The CDR3 region is CASSGRLAGDTGELFF. For the CDR3, the DNA is TGTGCTAGCAGCGGGCGACTAGCGGGAGACACCGGGGAGCTGTTTTTT.

V gene TRBV6-6 combines with J gene TRBJ2-1; 8 bases are shared with TRBD2. The germline V gene has CDR1 MNHNY and CDR2 SVGAGI (reference sequence). With 1 base clipped from V and 10 bases from J, the junction kept 6 bases outside the gene matches. CDR3 length equals 14 residues. The DNA for the CDR3 is TGTGCCAGCAGTTACTACGGACTAGCTGGAGAGCAGTTCTTC. Amino acid sequence: CASSYYGLAGEQFF.

The rearrangement links TRBV12-3 or TRBV12-4 to TRBJ2-7; TRBD1 or TRBD2 may be the D gene (5 bases each). Trimming removed 6 bases at V and 4 bases at J, with 13 bases between. This CDR3 comprises 13 residues. This CDR3 reads CASRGRQGYEQYF. DNA of the CDR3: TGTGCCAGCAGGGGACGGCAGGGATACGAGCAGTACTTC.

The rearrangement joins TRBV5-6 to TRBJ2-7; D possibly matches TRBD1 or TRBD2 (5 bases each). Germline V lookup: CDR1 SGHDT, CDR2 YYEEEE. The V and J ends lost 3 bases and 2 bases respectively, with 12 bases between them. This CDR3 is 14 amino acids long. The DNA of the CDR3 is TGTGCCAGCAGCTCACGGGACGGAGCCTACGAGCAGTACTTC. This codes for CASSSRDGAYEQYF.

This clonotype showed up just a few times. The V call is TRBV5-1, the J call TRBJ2-1; TRBD2 matches at 10 bases. The V segment lost 2 bases and the J segment 5 bases; nucleotides outside the gene matches: 4. This CDR3 is 15 amino acids long. CDR1 SGHRS and CDR2 YFSETQ come from the germline V gene. The CDR3 is CASSFSGGPNNEQFF. For the CDR3, the DNA is TGCGCCAGCAGCTTTAGCGGGGGGCCTAACAATGAGCAGTTCTTC.

This chain uses TRBV10-3 with TRBJ1-1, with D perhaps TRBD1 (6 bases). Trimming removed 1 base at V and 3 bases at J, with 12 bases between. Looked up from germline, CDR1 is ENHRY and CDR2 is SYGVKD. The CDR3 consists of 15 residues. CDR3 sequence: CAISEFGQRDTEAFF. CDR3 sequence (DNA): TGTGCCATCAGTGAGTTTGGACAGCGGGACACTGAAGCTTTCTTT.

J is TRBJ2-1 and V is TRBV19; the D call may be TRBD1 or TRBD2 (7 bases each). Looked up from germline, CDR1 is LNHDA and CDR2 is SQIVND (reference sequence). The length of the CDR3 is 15 residues. Trimming stripped 7 bases from V and 2 bases from J, with 15 bases between. CDR3 in amino acids: CASIGDSGTYNEQFF. As DNA, the CDR3 is TGTGCCAGTATCGGGGACAGCGGGACCTACAATGAGCAGTTCTTC.

CDR3 protein: CAWVPSGTNTEAFF. CDR3 in DNA: TGTGCCTGGGTACCCTCAGGGACAAACACTGAAGCTTTCTTT. The rearrangement links TRBV30 to TRBJ1-1; tentatively, D is TRBD1 (6 bases). CDR1 and CDR2 from the germline V gene are GTSNPN and SVGIG (reference sequence). Trimming pared 5 bases from V and 2 bases from J, leaving 15 bases between. The CDR3 is 14 amino acids.

This clonotype came up a few times. The V gene is TRBV12-3 or TRBV12-4, the J gene TRBJ2-1, with 16 bases lining up with TRBD2. The trim removed 10 bases at V and 7 bases at J, leaving 13 bases unmatched. The CDR3 contains 17 residues. The DNA for the CDR3 is TGTGCCACCACCCCCGGGACTAGCGGGGGGGCCTTTAATGAGCAGTTCTTC. Its protein is CATTPGTSGGAFNEQFF.

A remark on this clonotype: The junction departs from germline at one end; a sequencing error may be responsible. The rearrangement links TRBV7-7 to TRBJ2-5; D possibly corresponds to TRBD2 (6 bases). The CDR3 has 13 amino acids. The germline CDR1 and CDR2 sequences are SSHAT and FNYEAQ (reference sequence). Here the CDR3 DNA reads TGTGCTAGCAGCTTACAACGGGAGATGACCCAGTACTTC. It encodes CASSLQREMTQYF.